Listed here is a single T cell receptor (beta chain). What it binds is not known. The data belong to a study of cytomegalovirus exposure and HLA in healthy donors. Findings and limits, study-wide: Trimming of TCR beta V- and J-genes showed a link, identified in a later analysis, to a missense DCLRE1C variant. Later on, an analysis found that several of the most significant clusters appeared to be linked to common viral pathogens, which included parvovirus B19. Productive rates of about 90% or about 30% were seen for most TCR beta V segments in an earlier analysis.

Amplification used 60 Vbeta primers and 13 Jbeta primers. Profiling relied on immunoSEQ multiplex PCR, and the TCRdb table lists in-frame clones only, not all of them. The sample shows about 120,000 clones, about 66% of them seen only once. Germline CDR1 reads SNHLY; CDR2 reads FYNNEI. The CDR3 length is 17 residues. Sequencing input: PBMCs. The origin of this receptor is a man aged 25 to 45 in good health and CMV-seropositive. This sequence joins TRBV2 and TRBJ2-1, with 10 bases fitting TRBD2. This chain's CDR3 is CARSQREGISSYNEQFF. CDR3 coding DNA: TGTGCGAGGTCCCAGCGGGAGGGGATTAGCTCCTACAATGAGCAGTTCTTC.